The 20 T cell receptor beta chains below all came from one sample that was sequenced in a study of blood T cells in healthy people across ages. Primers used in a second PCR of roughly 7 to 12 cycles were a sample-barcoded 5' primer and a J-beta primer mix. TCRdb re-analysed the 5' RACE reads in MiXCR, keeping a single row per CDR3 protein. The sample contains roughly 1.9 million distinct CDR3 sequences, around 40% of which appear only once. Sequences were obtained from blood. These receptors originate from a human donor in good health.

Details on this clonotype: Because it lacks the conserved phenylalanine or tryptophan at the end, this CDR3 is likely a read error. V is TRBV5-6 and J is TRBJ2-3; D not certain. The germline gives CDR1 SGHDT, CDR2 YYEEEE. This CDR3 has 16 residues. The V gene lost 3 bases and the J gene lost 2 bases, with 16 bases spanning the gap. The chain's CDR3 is CASSSTLTEYTDTQYL. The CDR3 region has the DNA TGTGCCAGCAGCTCGACCTTGACTGAGTACACAGATACGCAGTATTTG.

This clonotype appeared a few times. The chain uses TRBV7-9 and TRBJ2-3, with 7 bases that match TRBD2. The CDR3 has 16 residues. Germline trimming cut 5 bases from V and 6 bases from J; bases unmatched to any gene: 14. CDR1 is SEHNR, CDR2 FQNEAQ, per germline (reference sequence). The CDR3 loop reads CASSPPSGGERDTQYF. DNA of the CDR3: TGTGCCAGCAGCCCTCCTAGCGGAGGGGAAAGGGATACGCAGTATTTT.

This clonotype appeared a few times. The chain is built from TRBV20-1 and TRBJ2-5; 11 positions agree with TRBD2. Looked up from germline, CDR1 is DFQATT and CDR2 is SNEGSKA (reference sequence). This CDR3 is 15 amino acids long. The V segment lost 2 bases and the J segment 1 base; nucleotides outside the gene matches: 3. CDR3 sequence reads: CSARTSGGPQETQYF. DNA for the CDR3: TGCAGTGCTAGAACTAGCGGGGGTCCCCAAGAGACCCAGTACTTC.

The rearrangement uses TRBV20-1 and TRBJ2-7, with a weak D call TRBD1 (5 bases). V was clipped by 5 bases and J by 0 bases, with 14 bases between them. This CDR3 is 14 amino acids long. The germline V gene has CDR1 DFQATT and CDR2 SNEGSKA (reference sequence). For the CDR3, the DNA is TGCAGTGCTCAAGGGGTGTCAATCTCCTACGAGCAGTACTTC. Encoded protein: CSAQGVSISYEQYF.

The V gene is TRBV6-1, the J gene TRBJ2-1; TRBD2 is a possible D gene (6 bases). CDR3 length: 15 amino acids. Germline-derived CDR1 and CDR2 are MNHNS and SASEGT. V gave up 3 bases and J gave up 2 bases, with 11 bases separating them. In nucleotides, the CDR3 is TGTGCCAGCAGTGAGTCTAGCGAGCCCTACAATGAGCAGTTCTTC. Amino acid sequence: CASSESSEPYNEQFF.

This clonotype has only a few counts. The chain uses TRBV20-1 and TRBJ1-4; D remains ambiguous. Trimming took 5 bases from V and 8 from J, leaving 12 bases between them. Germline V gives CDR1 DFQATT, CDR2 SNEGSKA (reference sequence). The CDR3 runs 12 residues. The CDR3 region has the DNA TGCAGTGCTGGCGCGACCTTCGAAAAACTGTTTTTT. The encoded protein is CSAGATFEKLFF.

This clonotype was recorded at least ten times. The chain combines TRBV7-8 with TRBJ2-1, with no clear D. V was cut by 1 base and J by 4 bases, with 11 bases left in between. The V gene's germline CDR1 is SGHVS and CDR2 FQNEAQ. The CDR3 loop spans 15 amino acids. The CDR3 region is CASSLGGSLYNEQFF. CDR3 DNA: TGTGCCAGCAGCTTAGGCGGCAGCCTATACAATGAGCAGTTCTTC.

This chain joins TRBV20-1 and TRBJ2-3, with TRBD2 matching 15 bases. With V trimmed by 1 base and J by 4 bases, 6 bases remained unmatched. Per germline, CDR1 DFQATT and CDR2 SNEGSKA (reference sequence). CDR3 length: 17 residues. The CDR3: CSARGGLAGGASDTQYF. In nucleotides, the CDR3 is TGCAGTGCTAGAGGAGGACTAGCGGGGGGGGCGTCAGATACGCAGTATTTT.

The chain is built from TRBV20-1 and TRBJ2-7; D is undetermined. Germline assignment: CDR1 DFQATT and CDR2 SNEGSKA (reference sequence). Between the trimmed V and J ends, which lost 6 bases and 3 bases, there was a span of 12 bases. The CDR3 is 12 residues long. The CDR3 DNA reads TGCAGTGCCAACAGTGCTTACTACGAGCAGTACTTC. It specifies CSANSAYYEQYF.

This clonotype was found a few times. The CDR3 here is CASSLTRQGRGYTF. CDR3 nucleotides: TGTGCCAGCAGCTTAACTCGACAAGGGAGGGGCTACACCTTC. The gene calls are TRBV7-3 and TRBJ1-2; D is undetermined. V lost 0 bases and J lost 8, with 13 bases in between. Germline-derived CDR1 and CDR2 are SGHTA and FQGTGA. This CDR3 has 14 amino acids.

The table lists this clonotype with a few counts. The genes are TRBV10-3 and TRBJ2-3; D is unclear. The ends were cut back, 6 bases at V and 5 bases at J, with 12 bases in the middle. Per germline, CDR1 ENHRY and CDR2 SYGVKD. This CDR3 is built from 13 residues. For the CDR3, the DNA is TGTGCCATCAGGAGAGGTACCAGAGATACGCAGTATTTT. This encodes CAIRRGTRDTQYF.

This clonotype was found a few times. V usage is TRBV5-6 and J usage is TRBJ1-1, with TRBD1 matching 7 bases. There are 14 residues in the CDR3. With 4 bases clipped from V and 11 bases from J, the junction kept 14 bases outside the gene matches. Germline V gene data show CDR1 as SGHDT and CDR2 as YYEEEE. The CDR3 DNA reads TGTGCCAGCAGCACCGGGACAGAGTTTTGGTATGCTTTCTTT. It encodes CASSTGTEFWYAFF. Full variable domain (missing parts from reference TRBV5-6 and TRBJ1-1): DAGVTQSPTHLIKTRGQQVTLRCSPKSGHDTVSWYQQALGQGPQFIFQYYEEEERQRGNFPDRFSGHQFPNYSSELNVNALLLGDSALYLCASSTGTEFWYAFFGQGTRLTVV.

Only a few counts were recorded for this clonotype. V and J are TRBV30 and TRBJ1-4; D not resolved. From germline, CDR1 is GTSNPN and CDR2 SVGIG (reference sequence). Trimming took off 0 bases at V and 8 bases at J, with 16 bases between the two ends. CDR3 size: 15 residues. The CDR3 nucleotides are TGTGCCTGGAGTGTACGTCGTGGGCTTGGGGAAAAACTGTTTTTT. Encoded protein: CAWSVRRGLGEKLFF.

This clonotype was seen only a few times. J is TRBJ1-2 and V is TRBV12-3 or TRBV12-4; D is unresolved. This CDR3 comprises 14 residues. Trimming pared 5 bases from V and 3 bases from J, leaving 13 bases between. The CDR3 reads CASSPGPGDYGYTF. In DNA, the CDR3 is TGTGCCAGCAGTCCGGGTCCCGGGGACTATGGCTACACCTTC.

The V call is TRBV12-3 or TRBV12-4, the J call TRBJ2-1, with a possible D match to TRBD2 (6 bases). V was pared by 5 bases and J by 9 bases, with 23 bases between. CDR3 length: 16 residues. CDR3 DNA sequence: TGTGCCAGCAGTACAACTAGCAGCCCCCCCCCGGGTGAGCAGTTCTTC. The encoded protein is CASSTTSSPPPGEQFF.

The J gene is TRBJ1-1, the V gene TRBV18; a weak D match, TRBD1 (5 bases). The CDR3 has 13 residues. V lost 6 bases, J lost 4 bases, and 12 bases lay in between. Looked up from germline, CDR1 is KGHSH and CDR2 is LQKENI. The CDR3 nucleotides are TGTGCCAGCTCCGACAGCCTAGGCACTGAAGCTTTCTTT. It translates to CASSDSLGTEAFF.

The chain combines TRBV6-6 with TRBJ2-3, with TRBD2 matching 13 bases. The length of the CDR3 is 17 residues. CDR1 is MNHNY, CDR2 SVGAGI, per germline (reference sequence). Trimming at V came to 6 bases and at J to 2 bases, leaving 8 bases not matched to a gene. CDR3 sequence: CASRTPGLAGSTDTQYF. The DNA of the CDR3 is TGTGCCAGCAGAACCCCGGGACTAGCGGGGTCCACAGATACGCAGTATTTT.

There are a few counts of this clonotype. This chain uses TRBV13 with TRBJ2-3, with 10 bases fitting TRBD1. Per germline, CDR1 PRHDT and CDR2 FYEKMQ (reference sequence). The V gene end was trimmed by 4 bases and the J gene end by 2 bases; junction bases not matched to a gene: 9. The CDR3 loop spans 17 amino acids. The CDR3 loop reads CASSWTPGQGDTDTQYF. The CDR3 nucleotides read TGTGCCAGCAGCTGGACACCTGGACAGGGGGACACAGATACGCAGTATTTT.

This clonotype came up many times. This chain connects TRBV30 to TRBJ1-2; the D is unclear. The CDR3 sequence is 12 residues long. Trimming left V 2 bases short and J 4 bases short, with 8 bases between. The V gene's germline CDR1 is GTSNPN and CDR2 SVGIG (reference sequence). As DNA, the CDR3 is TGTGCCTGGAGTCGGCAGAGCTATGGCTACACCTTC. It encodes CAWSRQSYGYTF.

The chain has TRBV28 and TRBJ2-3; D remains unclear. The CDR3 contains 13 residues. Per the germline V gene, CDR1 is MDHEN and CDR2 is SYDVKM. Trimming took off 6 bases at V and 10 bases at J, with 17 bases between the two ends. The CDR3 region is CASRLTASFAQYF. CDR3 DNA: TGTGCCAGCAGGTTGACGGCCAGCTTTGCGCAGTATTTT.